This T cell receptor beta chain derives from a study of cytomegalovirus exposure and HLA in healthy donors (dated by TCRdb to between 2016 and 2019). Study-level background: According to an earlier analysis of 587 of the donors, some 170 million T cells yielded 90 million to 140 million unique TCR beta sequences and roughly 280 Gb of sequence data. Roughly 300 gigabases of sequencing data and tens of millions of unique TCR sequences were included in an early release covering several hundred HLA-typed donors. Of the approximately 400 genotyped donors, over 70% fell in the genetic ancestry cluster associated with self-reported Caucasian donors. The aim of the study was to test whether cataloging public T cell receptors could identify signatures of past pathogen exposure. Using immunosequencing, the study profiled T cell repertoires from fewer than 850 subjects and related those repertoires to cytomegalovirus serostatus. In addition to the first cohort of approximately 670 subjects, a separate validation cohort of approximately 110 different subjects was used. To predict cytomegalovirus infection status, the study brought together high-throughput TCR immunosequencing, statistical association of individual TCRs with disease status, and machine learning. To study patterns of TCR occurrence, a later analysis re-analyzed previously published TCR beta repertoires from more than 550 donors and added high-resolution HLA genotyping. In the later analysis, no new phenotypic data were used to find candidate immune exposures; instead, reliance was placed on TCR beta sequences and their occurrence across donors. To decide whether each TCR beta V gene segment behaved as functional or pseudogenic, an earlier analysis of some 580 of the donors relied on high-throughput TCR beta sequencing. Donor age, sex, ethnicity and CMV serostatus were compiled alongside the repertoire data. In a later genetic analysis, genome-wide SNP genotypes for about 55% of the 666 donors were used, and that subset was treated as a discovery cohort. All discovery cohort repertoires had been generated on a single sequencing platform. Both class I and class II loci were covered by HLA typing, at four-digit resolution. Typing coverage varied by locus: about 620-630 donors for A, B, C, DRB1 and DQB1; more than 500 for DQA1; nearly 610 for DPA1; more than 450 for DPB1. Because of strong linkage in the cohort, five DR-DQ haplotypes were treated as single units for association and clustering. Across some 400 genotyped donors of the cohort, an average of roughly 250,000 unique TCR beta nucleotide sequences per donor were sequenced, and roughly 20% of those sequences were non-productive. Study-wide findings and limitations: Compared with equally common non-associated chains, HLA-associated TCR beta chains in a later analysis were more clonally expanded and had lower generation probabilities. Roughly uniform sequencing depth across donors was assumed in presence/absence analyses, although this assumption may not hold. HLA typing was unavailable for some donors at each locus, so association tests used only the typed subset. This cohort had only TCR beta chains sequenced, and the lack of alpha or paired-chain data limited which features could be detected. The only immune exposure information available for the cohort was CMV serostatus. In a later analysis, over 15,000 TCR beta sequences were associated with specific HLA alleles at a false discovery rate of 0.05. In a later analysis, TCR association rates were found to vary across HLA loci, with the most associated TCRs seen for DRB1 alleles and the fewest for HLA-C alleles. In vitro tests confirmed that a few of the cytomegalovirus-associated TCR beta chains recognize cytomegalovirus antigens. According to the authors, the approach could potentially be generalized to other disease states and immunological phenotypes. A cluster of highly shared sequence variants was judged likely to be a technical artifact of the sequencing pipeline. A further reported finding was that TCR beta sequences accurately predicted the HLA-A and HLA-B alleles for most subjects in the first cohort. When HLA alleles, especially DR and DQ, strongly co-occurred, attributing TCR associations to individual alleles was difficult. While some public TCRs were present in many individuals, most TCR sequences turned up only very rarely across donors. The study gave a list of under 200 TCR beta chains associated with cytomegalovirus. Compared with the approximately 670-donor mean, donors in an Asian-associated ancestry cluster had fewer N-insertions in productive TCRs, according to a later genetic analysis. In a later analysis, most CMV-associated TCR beta chains were found to appear HLA-restricted, with HLA associations seemingly driven largely by CMV exposure. The classifier was reported to diagnose cytomegalovirus status with high specificity and sensitivity in both the original and validation cohorts. Correlated functional status among segregating V segments might reflect linkage disequilibrium, but an unknown experimental factor could not be ruled out. In an earlier analysis of over 550 of the donors, most TCR beta V segments were observed in productive rearrangements about 87% or about 30% of the time, broadly matching IMGT annotations. A later analysis reported that several top co-occurrence clusters appeared linked to parvovirus B19, influenza, CMV and Epstein-Barr virus. In a later genetic analysis, a missense DCLRE1C variant was associated with V-gene and J-gene trimming of TCR beta chains, and the association was replicated in an independent cohort. Because counts were too low, about 18 rarely observed V segments, including chromosome 9 orphons, were left out of the earlier analysis of some 640 of the donors.

Concerning this clone: No antigen is known for it. No base-level quality is on record; no much larger clone is a single base apart.

The library was built by means of the immunoSEQ multiplex PCR assay. For the multiplex PCR, a mixture combining 60 forward primers for TCR Vbeta segments and 13 reverse primers for TCR Jbeta segments was used. The CDR3 region of rearranged TCR beta genes was amplified from genomic DNA by a multiplex PCR assay. The Illumina HiSeq System was used to sequence the amplified TCR beta libraries as 87-base-pair reads. As for the original processing: A later analysis counted approximately 76 million unique TCR beta chains across the 650 to 800 repertoires, and some 11 million of these chains were shared by at least two donors. A nearest-neighbor algorithm error-corrected the raw reads and collapsed the reads into unique sequences, merging closely related sequences to remove PCR and sequencing errors. V, D and J gene segments were assigned by aligning CDR3 sequences to IMGT reference sequences. For a sequence to be retained, a match of at least six nucleotides to both a V gene segment and a J gene segment was required. A rearrangement was called productive if the CDR3 had no stop codons and remained in frame with V and J, and every other rearrangement was called non-productive. Following IMGT convention, CDR3 was defined as the stretch from the second conserved V-encoded cysteine up to the conserved J-encoded phenylalanine. The earlier analysis of around 640 of the donors excluded sequences that lacked an unambiguous match to a single V gene segment. An earlier analysis of almost 600 of the donors classified V segments as functional when productive rearrangements were above 56.7% and as segregating when the standard deviation between donors was above 5%. To diagnose cytomegalovirus status from the catalog of TCR beta chain sequences, a statistical classification framework was built. A later analysis assigned V and J genes by comparing TCR nucleotide sequences with IMGT/GENE-DB human TR gene sequences. The TCRdist pipeline was used in a later analysis to assign CDR3 sequences and most-parsimonious VDJ recombination scenarios. In a later analysis, each TCR beta chain was defined by its CDR3 amino acid sequence together with its V-gene family, and reads without a unique V-gene family were excluded. To address suspected cross-contamination and a sequencing artifact, a later analysis removed a few hundred highly shared, low-generation-probability nucleotide sequences. A later analysis calculated a clonal expansion index for each public chain from normalized within-repertoire ranks of inferred template counts. A later analysis computed generation probabilities with a VDJ recombination model fitted to out-of-frame rearrangements, and checked the results against IGoR. In a later analysis, hypergeometric tests were used to score TCR-TCR, TCR-HLA and TCR-CMV co-occurrence, with a repertoire-size bias correction applied to TCR pairs. False discovery rates were estimated in a later analysis by permuting HLA or CMV assignments 20 times. A later analysis grouped co-occurring TCRs with DBSCAN, adding TCRdist sequence similarity when clustering within HLA-allele-positive subsets. Co-occurrence clustering excluded repertoires with fewer than 30,000 or more than 120,000 public chains, plus five with anomalous nucleotide sharing. The table was pulled from immuneACCESS by TCRdb, which kept in-frame rearrangements only. Such tables lose some clones; where checked, under half of the loss comes from unresolved V genes, and the rest has no known cause. For V, J and clone size, that table is used; D and trimming come from the DNA. The sample table contains roughly 160,000 clones; only one count was recorded for around 80% of them. The top ten clonotypes cover roughly 7.7% of the sample.

The cohort consisted of 666 healthy bone marrow donors. Cohort members were all nominally healthy when sampled, although unrecorded immune exposures were likely present. The donor tested CMV seropositive and was one of the 289 seropositive cohort members. A peripheral blood sample was collected from each donor, and TCR beta sequencing was performed on peripheral blood mononuclear cells. The Qiagen DNeasy Blood Extraction Kit was used to extract genomic DNA from the blood cell samples. The sequenced sample was PBMCs. The receptor's source is a woman in her twenties or thirties in good health and CMV-seropositive.

The nucleotide sequence reads TGTGCCAGCAGCGGGGGGGGGCAGGGGACGACTACTTTC. It encodes CASSGGGQGTTTF. The chain employs TRBV5-4 and TRBJ2-6; TRBD2 is possibly the D segment (7 matching bases). V sheds 4 bases and J sheds 19 bases, leaving 21 bases between their ends. In the germline V gene (reference sequence), CDR1 corresponds to SGHNT and CDR2 to YYREEE. Inclusive of the bounding cysteine and phenylalanine, the CDR3 is 13 residues long. Just the 39-base CDR3 DNA is kept, in frame starting at base 1.